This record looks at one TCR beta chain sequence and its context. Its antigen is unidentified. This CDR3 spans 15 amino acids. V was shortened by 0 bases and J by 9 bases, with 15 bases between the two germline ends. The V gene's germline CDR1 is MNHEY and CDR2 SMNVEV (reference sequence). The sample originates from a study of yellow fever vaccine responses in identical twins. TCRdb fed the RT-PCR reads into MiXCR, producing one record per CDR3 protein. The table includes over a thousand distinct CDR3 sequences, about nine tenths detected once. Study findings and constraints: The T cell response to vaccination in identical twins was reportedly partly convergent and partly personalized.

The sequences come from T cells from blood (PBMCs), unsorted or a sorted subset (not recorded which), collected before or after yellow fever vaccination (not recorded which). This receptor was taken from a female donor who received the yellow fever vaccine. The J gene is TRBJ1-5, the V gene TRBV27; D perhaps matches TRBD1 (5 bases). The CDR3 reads CASSLSWGISGPQHF. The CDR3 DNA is TGTGCCAGCAGTTTATCGTGGGGGATATCAGGGCCCCAGCATTTT.